These 23 T cell receptor beta chains share one sample of origin, sequenced in a study of blood T cell repertoires in COVID-19. Libraries were prepared by immunoSEQ multiplex PCR; TCRdb keeps only in-frame clonotypes and omits some of them. The table includes about 140,000 clones, about 80% detected once. The specimen sequenced was PBMCs or T cells enriched from blood (not recorded which). The receptors here all came from a woman in her forties or fifties who had recovered from COVID-19.

This clone was counted a single time. J is TRBJ2-1 and V is TRBV7-9; possible D gene TRBD1, 6 bases. Trimming removed 5 bases at V and 0 bases at J, with 20 bases between. CDR1 and CDR2 (germline): SEHNR, FQNEAQ (reference sequence). The CDR3 is 18 amino acids. CDR3 nucleotides: TGTGCCAGCAGCGACCGGACAGCACTTGGGGGCTCCTACAATGAGCAGTTCTTC. It yields the protein CASSDRTALGGSYNEQFF.

DNA for the CDR3: TGTGCCAGCAGTCGGACACGCGCGGGGGGTCTAGATACGCAGTATTTT. This encodes CASSRTRAGGLDTQYF. V usage is TRBV27 and J usage is TRBJ2-3; TRBD2 agrees at 8 bases. V lost 5 bases to trimming and J lost 5 bases; unmatched junction nucleotides: 12. From germline, CDR1 is MNHEY and CDR2 SMNVEV (reference sequence). The CDR3 runs 16 residues.

This clone was seen only once. Here the CDR3 DNA reads TGCAGCGCCCGGACAGGGGCCGGGGAGACCCAGTACTTC. Translated, it gives CSARTGAGETQYF. The V and J genes are TRBV29-1 and TRBJ2-5, with 9 bases identical to TRBD1. Germline lookup yields CDR1 SQVTM and CDR2 ANQGSEA. The trim removed 7 bases at V and 5 bases at J, leaving 8 bases unmatched. The CDR3 has 13 residues.

V gene TRBV14 combines with J gene TRBJ2-1; D remains unclear. V gave up 5 bases and J gave up 1 base, with 15 bases separating them. Germline V gene lookup returns CDR1 SGHDN and CDR2 FVKESK. The CDR3 runs to 16 residues. In nucleotides, the CDR3 is TGTGCCAGCAGCGCTTATAACCGGGTTTCCTACAATGAGCAGTTCTTC. This sequence encodes CASSAYNRVSYNEQFF.

As DNA, the CDR3 is TGTGCCAGCAGCTTGGTTTGGGGAGAGGGAGCCAAAAACATTCAGTACTTC. Amino acids: CASSLVWGEGAKNIQYF. The chain links TRBV5-5 to TRBJ2-4, with D perhaps matching TRBD2 (5 bases). Germline CDR1 SGHKS, CDR2 YYEKEE (reference sequence). The CDR3 consists of 17 residues. Trimming shortened V by 0 bases and J by 0 bases, and 13 bases separated the two germline ends.

J is TRBJ1-2 and V is TRBV7-9, with 8 bases that match TRBD1. Germline CDR1 reads SEHNR; CDR2 reads FQNEAQ (reference sequence). V shed 11 bases and J 7 bases; nucleotides not matched to a gene: 9. The CDR3 sequence is 12 residues long. CDR3 sequence: CAFDRGILGYTF. DNA of the CDR3: TGTGCCTTCGACAGGGGTATCCTTGGCTACACCTTC.

J is TRBJ2-5 and V is TRBV18; 9 bases are a match to TRBD2. This CDR3 is 16 amino acids long. Germline-derived CDR1 and CDR2 are KGHSH and LQKENI. J gave up 5 bases and V 0 bases, and 7 bases lay outside the gene matches. The CDR3 here is CASSPPARGGLETQYF. CDR3 nucleotide sequence: TGTGCCAGCTCACCACCGGCGCGGGGGGGCTTGGAGACCCAGTACTTC.

This CDR3 reads CASSLMVRGLTEAFF. The CDR3 nucleotides read TGTGCCAGCAGTTTAATGGTGCGGGGGCTCACTGAAGCTTTCTTT. The chain couples TRBV28 to TRBJ1-1; D perhaps matches TRBD1 (6 bases). V was pared by 2 bases and J by 4 bases, with 14 bases between. Germline loops: CDR1 MDHEN, CDR2 SYDVKM. The CDR3 covers 15 residues.

The chain combines TRBV11-3 with TRBJ2-7; D unresolved. The CDR3 is made up of 11 amino acids. Trimming pared 1 base from V and 10 bases from J, leaving 8 bases between. Germline CDR1 and CDR2: SGHNT and YENEEA. The CDR3: CASSLGPLQYF. Written as DNA, the CDR3 is TGTGCCAGCAGCTTAGGCCCCCTACAGTACTTC.

The J gene is TRBJ1-2, the V gene TRBV7-8; D not certain. CDR1 and CDR2 (germline): SGHVS, FQNEAQ. This CDR3 spans 15 amino acids. Trimming removed 2 bases from V and 0 bases from J, with 10 bases in between. CDR3 sequence reads: CASSLYGRSNYGYTF. In DNA form, the CDR3 reads TGTGCCAGCAGCTTATACGGGAGATCTAACTATGGCTACACCTTC.

DNA for the CDR3: TGTGCCAGCAGCAAAACAAGTAAGGGGTTTAACTATGGCTACACCTTC. Translated: CASSKTSKGFNYGYTF. The chain links TRBV21-1 to TRBJ1-2; the D call in the table, TRBD1, was not verified against the DNA. TRBV21-1 is tagged as a pseudogene. The CDR3 consists of 16 residues.

This clone was observed once. The chain joins TRBV27 to TRBJ2-1; tentatively, D is TRBD2 (6 bases). Germline loops: CDR1 MNHEY, CDR2 SMNVEV (reference sequence). The germline V and J ends were trimmed by 2 bases and 1 base, with 9 bases remaining between them. CDR3 length equals 15 residues. For the CDR3, the DNA is TGTGCCAGCAGTTTACGGCTAGCGTCCTACAATGAGCAGTTCTTC. Protein product: CASSLRLASYNEQFF.

The genes are TRBV19 and TRBJ1-3; 7 bases are shared with TRBD1. Germline CDR1 LNHDA, CDR2 SQIVND (reference sequence). The CDR3 covers 15 residues. V lost 8 bases to trimming and J lost 0 bases; unmatched junction nucleotides: 7. CDR3 in DNA: TGTGCCAGTCTTCACAGGGGCCGCTCTGGAAACACCATATATTTT. This sequence encodes CASLHRGRSGNTIYF.

This chain connects TRBV28 to TRBJ1-6, with a possible D match to TRBD1 (5 bases). This CDR3 region has 15 residues. Trimming cost V 5 bases and J 10 bases, with 18 bases left between them. Germline loops: CDR1 MDHEN, CDR2 SYDVKM. The CDR3 here is CASSSPGLGGSPLHF. Here the CDR3 DNA reads TGTGCCAGCAGTAGCCCTGGCCTGGGGGGATCACCCCTCCACTTT. Full variable domain (outside the CDR3, taken from reference TRBV28 and TRBJ1-6): DVKVTQSSRYLVKRTGEKVFLECVQDMDHENMFWYRQDPGLGLRLIYFSYDVKMKEKGDIPEGYSVSREKKERFSLILESASTNQTSMYLCASSSPGLGGSPLHFGNGTRLTVT.

The V call is TRBV10-3, the J call TRBJ2-3; 8 nucleotides line up with TRBD2. Trimming at V came to 3 bases and at J to 1 base, leaving 6 bases not matched to a gene. Looked up from germline, CDR1 is ENHRY and CDR2 is SYGVKD. The CDR3 is made up of 16 amino acids. The CDR3 protein is CAISDAGGRGTDTQYF. The CDR3 DNA reads TGTGCCATCAGTGACGCGGGGGGACGTGGCACAGATACGCAGTATTTT.

The gene calls are TRBV7-9 and TRBJ1-4, with 7 bases aligning to TRBD1. With 5 bases clipped from V and 7 bases from J, the junction kept 4 bases outside the gene matches. Looked up from germline, CDR1 is SEHNR and CDR2 is FQNEAQ (reference sequence). The CDR3 is made up of 13 amino acids. CDR3 DNA: TGTGCCAGCAGCCGACAGGGCGGTGAAAAACTGTTTTTT. Translation gives CASSRQGGEKLFF.

The chain has TRBV5-4 and TRBJ2-5; 7 nucleotides align to TRBD1. Germline V gives CDR1 SGHNT, CDR2 YYREEE (reference sequence). The length of the CDR3 is 15 residues. The V segment lost 0 bases and the J segment 4 bases; nucleotides outside the gene matches: 6. CDR3: CASSLEQGMRETQYF. The CDR3 DNA is TGTGCCAGCAGCTTGGAACAGGGGATGAGAGAGACCCAGTACTTC.

The V gene is TRBV5-1, the J gene TRBJ1-2; D possibly corresponds to TRBD1 (5 bases). CDR3 size: 15 residues. The germline V gene encodes CDR1 SGHRS and CDR2 YFSETQ. V shed 4 bases and J shed 6 bases, with 19 bases lying between them. CDR3 amino acids: CASSPGGGTLDGYTF. CDR3 coding DNA: TGCGCCAGCAGCCCCGGGGGAGGGACTTTAGATGGCTACACCTTC. The full variable domain, in which reference TRBV5-1 and TRBJ1-2 provide the parts outside the CDR3, is KAGVTQTPRYLIKTRGQQVTLSCSPISGHRSVSWYQQTPGQGLQFLFEYFSETQRNKGNFPGRFSGRQFSNSRSEMNVSTLELGDSALYLCASSPGGGTLDGYTFGSGTRLTVV.

The chain joins TRBV19 to TRBJ1-1; D gene ambiguous. Germline CDR1 is LNHDA and CDR2 is SQIVND (reference sequence). The V gene lost 3 bases and the J gene lost 5 bases, with 7 bases spanning the gap. This CDR3 is 12 amino acids long. The CDR3 loop reads CASSIFGTEAFF. Here the CDR3 DNA reads TGTGCCAGTAGTATCTTCGGGACTGAAGCTTTCTTT.

V is TRBV18 and J is TRBJ2-1; the D gene is possibly TRBD1 (5 bases). Trimming pared 1 base from V and 1 base from J, leaving 11 bases between. This CDR3 has 16 amino acids. Per the germline V gene, CDR1 is KGHSH and CDR2 is LQKENI. The CDR3 is CASSPLLGVSYNEQFF. Here the CDR3 DNA reads TGTGCCAGCTCACCACTTTTAGGGGTATCCTACAATGAGCAGTTCTTC.

This clone was counted between two and nine times. The rearrangement joins TRBV18 to TRBJ2-1; 12 bases line up with TRBD2. CDR3 length: 17 amino acids. Looked up from germline, CDR1 is KGHSH and CDR2 is LQKENI. V was pared by 5 bases and J by 9 bases, with 14 bases of the junction left unmatched. The CDR3 DNA follows: TGTGCCAGCTCAGACTCCTACGGACTAGCGGGAATTGCTGAGCAGTTCTTC. This translates into CASSDSYGLAGIAEQFF.

Comment on this clone: Other DNA sequences of this sample code for an identical CDR3. The CDR3: CASSPRTGEGYTF. In DNA form, the CDR3 reads TGTGCCAGCTCACCAAGGACAGGGGAGGGCTACACCTTC. V gene TRBV18 combines with J gene TRBJ1-2; 9 bases align to TRBD1. The CDR3 loop spans 13 amino acids. Trimming at V came to 2 bases and at J to 8 bases, leaving 3 bases not matched to a gene. Per the germline V gene, CDR1 is KGHSH and CDR2 is LQKENI.

The rearrangement uses TRBV7-9 and TRBJ1-2; perhaps TRBD1 as D (6 bases). Trimming removed 1 base at V and 8 bases at J, with 14 bases between. Per the germline V gene, CDR1 is SEHNR and CDR2 is FQNEAQ (reference sequence). This CDR3 is built from 14 residues. CDR3 region: CASSLGPQGGGYTF. CDR3 coding DNA: TGTGCCAGCAGCTTAGGCCCACAGGGCGGGGGCTACACCTTC. Full variable domain (outside the CDR3, taken from reference TRBV7-9 and TRBJ1-2): DTGVSQNPRHKITKRGQNVTFRCDPISEHNRLYWYRQTLGQGPEFLTYFQNEAQLEKSRLLSDRFSAERPKGSFSTLEIQRTEQGDSAMYLCASSLGPQGGGYTFGSGTRLTVV.